This T cell receptor (beta chain) is from a study of blood T cell repertoires in COVID-19. Study as a whole: The United States, Italy and Spain were the sources of the acute and convalescent COVID-19 samples. The cDNA or gDNA used as material had been derived from T cells, B-cell-depleted T cells, or PBMCs.

The length of the CDR3 is 15 residues. Unmatched junction bases numbered 6, after V lost 6 bases and J lost 6 bases. Germline values: CDR1 MNHEY, CDR2 SVGAGI. Original processing notes: Reference gene primer amplification in the assay estimated nucleated cell counts. Profiled with immunoSEQ multiplex PCR; TCRdb holds only in-frame clones, not every one. For V, J and clone size, that table is used; D and trimming come from the DNA. The sample comprises 200,000 to 300,000 clones, around 83% of which are singletons, and about 8.9% rests with the top ten. V usage is TRBV6-5 and J usage is TRBJ2-1; 12 nucleotides line up with TRBD2. The specimen sequenced was peripheral blood. The receptor was derived from a man older than 75 with acute or convalescent COVID-19. DNA of the CDR3: TGTGCCAGCAGGGATGGGACTAGCGGGCGCAATGAGCAGTTCTTC. It codes for CASRDGTSGRNEQFF.